The 25 T cell receptor beta chains below were found in one sample sequenced in a study of PD-L1 blockade in urothelial cancer. The data were produced by immunoSEQ multiplex PCR, yet TCRdb's version contains in-frame clones alone and is incomplete. The sample includes some 71,000 clones, approximately 83% of them seen just once. The time point: pretreatment peripheral blood. The sequences come from PBMCs, collected around atezolizumab (anti-PD-L1) treatment. These receptors were taken from a man between 60 and 75 years old with urothelial cancer.

The rearrangement uses TRBV4-1 and TRBJ1-3; 7 bases line up with TRBD1. Germline values: CDR1 MGHRA, CDR2 YSYEKL. The CDR3 contains 15 residues. V was clipped by 4 bases and J by 4 bases; unmatched bases: 7. CDR3 in DNA: TGCGCCAGCAGCCGCTCCAGGGGGTCAGGAAACACCATATATTTT. Encoded protein: CASSRSRGSGNTIYF.

This clone was seen just once. The chain has TRBV30 and TRBJ1-6, with D possibly matching TRBD1 (6 bases). Looked up from germline, CDR1 is GTSNPN and CDR2 is SVGIG (reference sequence). The V end was cut by 0 bases, the J end by 2 bases, with 14 bases between. CDR3 length: 17 amino acids. The CDR3 DNA reads TGTGCCTGGAGTGTACAAATTCGGACAGCCTATAATTCACCCCTCCACTTT. Its protein product is CAWSVQIRTAYNSPLHF. Combining the CDR3 with reference TRBV30 and TRBJ1-6 gives the whole variable domain SQTIHQWPATLVQPVGSPLSLECTVEGTSNPNLYWYRQAAGRGLQLLFYSVGIGQISSEVPQNLSASRPQDRQFILSSKKLLLSDSGFYLCAWSVQIRTAYNSPLHFGNGTRLTVT.

A single count supports this clone. The chain combines TRBV6-6 with TRBJ1-4; 7 nucleotides agree with TRBD1. The germline CDR1 and CDR2 sequences are MNHNY and SVGAGI (reference sequence). This CDR3 spans 12 amino acids. With V trimmed by 3 bases and J by 10 bases, 2 bases remained unmatched. The CDR3 protein is CASSYAGGKLFF. CDR3 nucleotides: TGTGCCAGCAGTTATGCAGGGGGAAAACTGTTTTTT.

The chain links TRBV4-3 to TRBJ2-4; possibly TRBD2 for D (6 bases). V was clipped by 0 bases and J by 8 bases, with 11 bases between them. Germline CDR1 LGHNA, CDR2 YSLEER. The length of the CDR3 is 14 residues. CDR3 protein: CASSQDSREDIQYF. DNA of the CDR3: TGCGCCAGCAGCCAAGACTCCAGGGAGGACATTCAGTACTTC.

This clone was found a few times. This chain uses TRBV6-1 with TRBJ2-7; TRBD1 matches 8 bases. The germline V gene encodes CDR1 MNHNS and CDR2 SASEGT. After removal of 3 bases from V and 7 bases from J, the junction contained 5 bases not matched to a gene. The CDR3 is 13 amino acids. The CDR3 region has the DNA TGTGCCAGCAGTGAGACAGGGGTAAGGGAGCAGTACTTC. It codes for CASSETGVREQYF.

This clone has a handful of counts. The chain has TRBV6-1 and TRBJ2-7; 10 bases match TRBD2. The V gene's germline CDR1 is MNHNS and CDR2 SASEGT. Trimming at V came to 1 base and at J to 4 bases, leaving 4 bases not matched to a gene. The CDR3 extends over 15 amino acids. CDR3 sequence reads: CASSEVETSGYEQYF. The CDR3 DNA is TGTGCCAGCAGTGAAGTGGAGACTAGCGGGTACGAGCAGTACTTC.

The rearrangement links TRBV7-2 to TRBJ2-3; TRBD1 might be the D (5 bases). There are 13 residues in the CDR3. CDR1 SGHTA and CDR2 FQGNSA come from the germline V gene. V dropped 5 bases and J dropped 2 bases, with 8 bases sitting between them. The CDR3 bases are TGTGCCAGCAGCCTAGGACACACAGATACGCAGTATTTT. Its protein is CASSLGHTDTQYF.

The genes are TRBV9 and TRBJ1-1; 9 positions agree with TRBD1. Germline V gene sequence: CDR1 SGDLS, CDR2 YYNGEE. V lost 4 bases and J lost 5; bases outside the gene matches: 6. This CDR3 spans 14 amino acids. CDR3 protein: CASSPTGGLTEAFF. CDR3 nucleotides: TGTGCCAGCAGCCCGACAGGGGGTCTGACTGAAGCTTTCTTT. The whole variable domain, filled in from reference TRBV9 and TRBJ1-1, reads DSGVTQTPKHLITATGQRVTLRCSPRSGDLSVYWYQQSLDQGLQFLIQYYNGEERAKGNILERFSAQQFPDLHSELNLSSLELGDSALYFCASSPTGGLTEAFFGQGTRLTVV.

The V and J genes are TRBV7-9 and TRBJ2-2; 7 bases are a match to TRBD1. CDR1 and CDR2 from the germline V gene are SEHNR and FQNEAQ (reference sequence). Trimming cost V 5 bases and J 4 bases; bases outside gene matches: 7. The CDR3 contains 15 residues. DNA of the CDR3: TGTGCCAGCAGCCTATTTCGGACAGGCACCGGGGAGCTGTTTTTT. This translates into CASSLFRTGTGELFF.

In nucleotides, the CDR3 is TGTGCCAGCAGTTTCGTCGGGGGGCGCCTCTACAATGAGCAGTTCTTC. Translating gives CASSFVGGRLYNEQFF. This chain connects TRBV7-3 to TRBJ2-1, with D perhaps TRBD2 (7 bases). The CDR3 covers 16 residues. The ends were cut back, 6 bases at V and 3 bases at J, with 18 bases in the middle. Germline lookup yields CDR1 SGHTA and CDR2 FQGTGA.

The chain recombines TRBV5-5 with TRBJ2-3; tentatively, D is TRBD1 (6 bases). CDR3 size: 16 residues. V lost 4 bases, J lost 0 bases, and 15 bases lay in between. CDR1 SGHKS and CDR2 YYEKEE come from the germline V gene (reference sequence). CDR3 nucleotides: TGTGCCAGCAGCCTCGCACAGGGAACTAGCACAGATACGCAGTATTTT. Its translation: CASSLAQGTSTDTQYF.

The chain employs TRBV5-6 and TRBJ2-1; TRBD2 matches at 9 bases. With V trimmed by 0 bases and J by 7 bases, 5 bases remained unmatched. The CDR3 has 15 residues. Germline V gene sequence: CDR1 SGHDT, CDR2 YYEEEE. The CDR3 sequence is CASSLVSGGRNEQFF. CDR3 nucleotide sequence: TGTGCCAGCAGCTTGGTGAGCGGGGGGAGAAATGAGCAGTTCTTC.

The rearrangement uses TRBV10-3 and TRBJ2-3, with D maybe TRBD2 (6 bases). V lost 2 bases, J lost 2 bases, and 8 bases lay in between. CDR1 and CDR2 (germline): ENHRY, SYGVKD. The CDR3 has 14 residues. CDR3 sequence reads: CAISEQGLTDTQYF. CDR3 DNA: TGTGCCATCAGTGAGCAGGGACTCACAGATACGCAGTATTTT.

The V call is TRBV19, the J call TRBJ2-3; D unclear. CDR3 size: 15 residues. V dropped 3 bases and J dropped 0 bases, with 10 bases sitting between them. Looked up from germline, CDR1 is LNHDA and CDR2 is SQIVND (reference sequence). CDR3 protein: CASSIPSHSTDTQYF. Here the CDR3 DNA reads TGTGCCAGTAGTATCCCCTCACATAGCACAGATACGCAGTATTTT.

The chain employs TRBV7-3 and TRBJ2-3; tentative D call: TRBD2 (5 bases). V was trimmed by 2 bases and J by 1 base, leaving 16 bases between them. CDR1 and CDR2 from the germline V gene are SGHTA and FQGTGA. This CDR3 is 17 amino acids long. CDR3 in amino acids: CASSLGKGGQRTDTQYF. The CDR3 DNA sequence: TGTGCCAGCAGCTTAGGCAAAGGCGGGCAACGCACAGATACGCAGTATTTT.

This clone occurred once. V is TRBV5-1 and J is TRBJ2-7; TRBD1 aligns across 7 bases. Germline V CDR1 and CDR2: SGHRS, YFSETQ. This CDR3 is 15 amino acids long. After removal of 5 bases from V and 3 bases from J, the junction contained 11 bases not matched to a gene. The CDR3 loop is CASSSGPQGDYEQYF. Here the CDR3 DNA reads TGCGCCAGCAGTTCGGGACCCCAGGGGGACTACGAGCAGTACTTC. Filled out from reference TRBV5-1 and TRBJ2-7, the complete variable domain reads KAGVTQTPRYLIKTRGQQVTLSCSPISGHRSVSWYQQTPGQGLQFLFEYFSETQRNKGNFPGRFSGRQFSNSRSEMNVSTLELGDSALYLCASSSGPQGDYEQYFGPGTRLTVT.

This chain joins TRBV7-3 and TRBJ2-6, with TRBD1 identical over 9 bases. The ends lost 1 base at V and 2 bases at J; junction bases unmatched: 12. Germline lookup yields CDR1 SGHTA and CDR2 FQGTGA. CDR3 size: 20 residues. The chain's CDR3 is CASSLRSGQGESAGANVLTF. As DNA, the CDR3 is TGTGCCAGCAGCTTAAGGTCGGGACAGGGAGAATCGGCTGGGGCCAACGTCCTGACTTTC.

This clone was found a few times. The chain employs TRBV6-5 and TRBJ2-1; a possible D gene is TRBD1 (6 bases). V dropped 2 bases and J dropped 2 bases, with 10 bases sitting between them. From germline, CDR1 is MNHEY and CDR2 SVGAGI. This CDR3 is 15 amino acids long. CDR3 region: CASSYEGVPYNEQFF. In DNA, the CDR3 is TGTGCCAGCAGTTACGAGGGGGTCCCCTACAATGAGCAGTTCTTC.

V is TRBV5-1 and J is TRBJ2-3; D may be TRBD1 (6 bases). Trimming stripped 9 bases from V and 2 bases from J, with 10 bases between. CDR1 and CDR2 (germline): SGHRS, YFSETQ. The CDR3 is 12 amino acids. The CDR3 loop reads CAIGDTTDTQYF. In nucleotides, the CDR3 is TGCGCCATCGGGGACACCACAGATACGCAGTATTTT.

The V gene is TRBV5-1, the J gene TRBJ2-7; 13 positions match TRBD2. V was clipped by 7 bases and J by 7 bases; unmatched bases: 14. The CDR3 sequence is 16 residues long. The V gene's germline CDR1 is SGHRS and CDR2 YFSETQ. Here the CDR3 DNA reads TGCGCCAGCGGATCGGTAGGACTAGCGGGGGCCGGGGAGCAGTACTTC. Translated: CASGSVGLAGAGEQYF.

V and J are TRBV5-6 and TRBJ1-5; possibly TRBD1 for D (5 bases). The CDR3 consists of 13 residues. Trimming took off 4 bases at V and 6 bases at J, with 11 bases between the two ends. The germline CDR1 and CDR2 sequences are SGHDT and YYEEEE. In DNA form, the CDR3 reads TGTGCCAGCAGCCATCAGGGTCGTCAGCCCCAGCATTTT. Translating it yields CASSHQGRQPQHF. The full variable domain, in which reference TRBV5-6 and TRBJ1-5 provide the parts outside the CDR3, is DAGVTQSPTHLIKTRGQQVTLRCSPKSGHDTVSWYQQALGQGPQFIFQYYEEEERQRGNFPDRFSGHQFPNYSSELNVNALLLGDSALYLCASSHQGRQPQHFGDGTRLSIL.

In its sample, this clone was seen a few times. V gene TRBV5-4 combines with J gene TRBJ2-2; D is unresolved. V was clipped by 0 bases and J by 3 bases, with 9 bases between them. Germline loops: CDR1 SGHNT, CDR2 YYREEE (reference sequence). The CDR3 is made up of 15 amino acids. The CDR3 protein is CASSLGATHTGELFF. The CDR3 DNA follows: TGTGCCAGCAGCTTGGGAGCTACCCACACCGGGGAGCTGTTTTTT.

The chain combines TRBV7-2 with TRBJ2-5; possibly TRBD1 for D (6 bases). Trimming took 4 bases from V and 6 from J, leaving 15 bases between them. This CDR3 is 14 amino acids long. CDR1 and CDR2 from the germline V gene are SGHTA and FQGNSA. The CDR3 DNA follows: TGTGCCAGCAGCTCTAGACAGGTTTCCAAGACCCAGTACTTC. It translates to CASSSRQVSKTQYF.

This chain links TRBV7-9 with TRBJ2-5; tentative D call: TRBD1 (7 bases). Germline V gene lookup returns CDR1 SEHNR and CDR2 FQNEAQ (reference sequence). The CDR3 has 14 amino acids. Trimming shortened V by 6 bases and J by 4 bases, and 15 bases separated the two germline ends. DNA for the CDR3: TGTGCCAGCAGGAGTACAGGGGAGGTAGAGACCCAGTACTTC. This sequence encodes CASRSTGEVETQYF. The entire variable domain, with the rest obtained from reference TRBV7-9 and TRBJ2-5, is as follows: DTGVSQNPRHKITKRGQNVTFRCDPISEHNRLYWYRQTLGQGPEFLTYFQNEAQLEKSRLLSDRFSAERPKGSFSTLEIQRTEQGDSAMYLCASRSTGEVETQYFGPGTRLLVL.

This clone was found a few times. This chain uses TRBV5-1 with TRBJ1-1; D unresolved. Germline CDR1 reads SGHRS; CDR2 reads YFSETQ. The CDR3 consists of 14 residues. The germline V and J ends were trimmed by 1 base and 1 base, with 8 bases remaining between them. The DNA of the CDR3 is TGCGCCAGCAGCTTGTACCCAGGGAACACTGAAGCTTTCTTT. Translating gives CASSLYPGNTEAFF.